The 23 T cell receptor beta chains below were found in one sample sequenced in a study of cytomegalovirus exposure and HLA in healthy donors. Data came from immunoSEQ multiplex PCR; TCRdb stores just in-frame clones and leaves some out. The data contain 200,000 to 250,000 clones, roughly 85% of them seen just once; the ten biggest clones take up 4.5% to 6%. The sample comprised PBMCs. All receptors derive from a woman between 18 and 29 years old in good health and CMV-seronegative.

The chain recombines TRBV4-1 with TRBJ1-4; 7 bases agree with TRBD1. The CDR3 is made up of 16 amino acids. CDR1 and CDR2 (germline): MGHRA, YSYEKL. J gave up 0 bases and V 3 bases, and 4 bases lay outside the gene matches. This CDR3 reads CASSQGDSATNEKLFF. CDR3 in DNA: TGCGCCAGCAGCCAGGGGGACAGTGCAACTAATGAAAAACTGTTTTTT.

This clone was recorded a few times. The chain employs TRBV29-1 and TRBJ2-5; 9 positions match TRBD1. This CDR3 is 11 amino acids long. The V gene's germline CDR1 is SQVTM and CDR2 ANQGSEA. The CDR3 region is CRADRGTTQYF. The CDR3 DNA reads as TGCAGGGCGGACAGGGGTACGACCCAGTACTTC.

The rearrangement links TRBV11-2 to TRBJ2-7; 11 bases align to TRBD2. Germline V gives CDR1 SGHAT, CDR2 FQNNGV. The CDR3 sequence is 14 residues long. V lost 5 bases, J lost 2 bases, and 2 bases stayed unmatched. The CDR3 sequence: CASSPGLAAYEQYF. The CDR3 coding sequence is TGTGCCAGCAGCCCGGGACTAGCGGCCTACGAGCAGTACTTC.

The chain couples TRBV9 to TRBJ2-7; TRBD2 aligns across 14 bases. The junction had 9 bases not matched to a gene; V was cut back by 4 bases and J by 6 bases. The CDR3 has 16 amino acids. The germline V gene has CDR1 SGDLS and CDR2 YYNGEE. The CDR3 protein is CASSPTGTSGSSEQYF. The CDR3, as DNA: TGTGCCAGCAGCCCCACCGGGACTAGCGGGAGTAGCGAGCAGTACTTC.

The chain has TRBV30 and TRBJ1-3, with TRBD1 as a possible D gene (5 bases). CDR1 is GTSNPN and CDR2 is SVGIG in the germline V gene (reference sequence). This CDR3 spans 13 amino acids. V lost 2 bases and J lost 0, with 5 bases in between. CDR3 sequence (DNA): TGTGCCTGGAGTCAGGGCTCTGGAAACACCATATATTTT. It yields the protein CAWSQGSGNTIYF.

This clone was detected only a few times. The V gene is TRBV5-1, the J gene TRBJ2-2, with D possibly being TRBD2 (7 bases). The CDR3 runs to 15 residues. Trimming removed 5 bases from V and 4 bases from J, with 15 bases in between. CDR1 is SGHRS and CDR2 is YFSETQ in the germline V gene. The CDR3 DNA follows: TGCGCCAGCAGACGCAACAGGGAGGGCACCGGGGAGCTGTTTTTT. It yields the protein CASRRNREGTGELFF. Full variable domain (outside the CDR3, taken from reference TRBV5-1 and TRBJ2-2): KAGVTQTPRYLIKTRGQQVTLSCSPISGHRSVSWYQQTPGQGLQFLFEYFSETQRNKGNFPGRFSGRQFSNSRSEMNVSTLELGDSALYLCASRRNREGTGELFFGEGSRLTVL.

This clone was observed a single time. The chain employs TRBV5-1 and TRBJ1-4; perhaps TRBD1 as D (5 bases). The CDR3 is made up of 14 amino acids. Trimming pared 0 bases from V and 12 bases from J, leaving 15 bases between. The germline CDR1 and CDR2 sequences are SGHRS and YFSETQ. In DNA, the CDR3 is TGCGCCAGCAGCTTGGAAGGGGTCCCGGCTGAACTGTTTTTT. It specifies CASSLEGVPAELFF.

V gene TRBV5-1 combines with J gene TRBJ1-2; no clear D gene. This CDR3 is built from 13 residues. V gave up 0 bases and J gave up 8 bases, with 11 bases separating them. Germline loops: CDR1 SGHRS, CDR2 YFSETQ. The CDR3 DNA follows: TGCGCCAGCAGCTTGGAAGGGCCTCGGGGCTACACCTTC. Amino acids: CASSLEGPRGYTF.

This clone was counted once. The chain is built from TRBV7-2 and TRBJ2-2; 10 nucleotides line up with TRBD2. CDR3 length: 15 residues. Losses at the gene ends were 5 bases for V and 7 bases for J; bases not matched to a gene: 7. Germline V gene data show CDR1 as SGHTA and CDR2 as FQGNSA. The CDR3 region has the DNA TGTGCCAGCAGCCTCAGCGGGGGGGCCGGCGGGGAGCTGTTTTTT. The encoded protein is CASSLSGGAGGELFF.

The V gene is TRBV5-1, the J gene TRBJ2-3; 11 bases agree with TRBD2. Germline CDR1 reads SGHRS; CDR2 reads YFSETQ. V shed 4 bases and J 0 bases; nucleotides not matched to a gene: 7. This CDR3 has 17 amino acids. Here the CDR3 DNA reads TGCGCCAGCAGCGCGTCTAGCGGGGGGCCCAGCACAGATACGCAGTATTTT. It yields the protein CASSASSGGPSTDTQYF.

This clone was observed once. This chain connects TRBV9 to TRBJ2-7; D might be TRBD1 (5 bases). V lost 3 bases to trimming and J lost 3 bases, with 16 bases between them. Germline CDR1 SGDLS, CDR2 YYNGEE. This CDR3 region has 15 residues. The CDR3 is CASSAAVGASYEQYF. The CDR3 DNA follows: TGTGCCAGCAGCGCTGCGGTAGGGGCCAGCTACGAGCAGTACTTC.

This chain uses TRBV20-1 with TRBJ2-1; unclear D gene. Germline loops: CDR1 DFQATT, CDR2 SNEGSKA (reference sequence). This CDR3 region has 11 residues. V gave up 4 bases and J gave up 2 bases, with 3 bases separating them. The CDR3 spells CSATTYNEQFF. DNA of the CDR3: TGCAGTGCTACCACCTACAATGAGCAGTTCTTC.

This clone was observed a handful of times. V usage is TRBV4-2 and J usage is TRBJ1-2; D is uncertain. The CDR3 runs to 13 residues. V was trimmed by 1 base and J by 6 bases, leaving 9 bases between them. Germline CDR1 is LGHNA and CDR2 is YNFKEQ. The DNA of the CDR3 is TGTGCCAGCAGCCAAGGGGCCGGGAATGGCTACACCTTC. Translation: CASSQGAGNGYTF.

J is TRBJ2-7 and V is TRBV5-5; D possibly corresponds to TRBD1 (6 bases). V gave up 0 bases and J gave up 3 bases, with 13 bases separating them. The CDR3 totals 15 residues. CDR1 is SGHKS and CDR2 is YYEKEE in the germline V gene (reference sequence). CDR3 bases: TGTGCCAGCAGCTTGGCCGACAGGTCGGGCTACGAGCAGTACTTC. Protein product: CASSLADRSGYEQYF.

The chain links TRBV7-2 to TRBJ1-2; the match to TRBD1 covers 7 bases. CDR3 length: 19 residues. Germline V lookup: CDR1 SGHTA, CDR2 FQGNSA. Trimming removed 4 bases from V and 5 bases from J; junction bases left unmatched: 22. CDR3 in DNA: TGTGCCAGCAGCTCGGACCGACAGGGACGGGGAAAATTAGGGTATGGCTACACCTTC. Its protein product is CASSSDRQGRGKLGYGYTF.

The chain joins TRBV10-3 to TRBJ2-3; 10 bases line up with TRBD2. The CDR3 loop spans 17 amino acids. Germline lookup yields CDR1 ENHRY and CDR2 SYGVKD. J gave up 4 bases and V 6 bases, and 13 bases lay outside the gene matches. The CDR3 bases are TGTGCCATCAGCCCTAGGTCGGCTAGCGGGAGCCCAGATACGCAGTATTTT. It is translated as CAISPRSASGSPDTQYF.

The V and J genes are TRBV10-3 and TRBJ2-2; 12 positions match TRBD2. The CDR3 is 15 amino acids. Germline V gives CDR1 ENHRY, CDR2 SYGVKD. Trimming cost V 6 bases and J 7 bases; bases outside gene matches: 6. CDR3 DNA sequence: TGTGCCATCAGGACTAGCGGGAGTGGGATCGGGGAGCTGTTTTTT. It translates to CAIRTSGSGIGELFF.

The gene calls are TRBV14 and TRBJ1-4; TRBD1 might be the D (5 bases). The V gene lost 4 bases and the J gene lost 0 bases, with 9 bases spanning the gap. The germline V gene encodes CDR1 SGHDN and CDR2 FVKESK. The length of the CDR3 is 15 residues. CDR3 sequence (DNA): TGTGCCAGCAGCCGGGACGTTGCAACTAATGAAAAACTGTTTTTT. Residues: CASSRDVATNEKLFF.

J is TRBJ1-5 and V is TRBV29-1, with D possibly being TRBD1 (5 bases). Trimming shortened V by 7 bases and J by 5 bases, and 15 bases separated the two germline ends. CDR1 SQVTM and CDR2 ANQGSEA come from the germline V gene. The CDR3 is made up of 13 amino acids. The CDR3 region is CSAGGAKDQPQHF. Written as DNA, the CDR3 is TGCAGCGCCGGAGGGGCCAAAGATCAGCCCCAGCATTTT.

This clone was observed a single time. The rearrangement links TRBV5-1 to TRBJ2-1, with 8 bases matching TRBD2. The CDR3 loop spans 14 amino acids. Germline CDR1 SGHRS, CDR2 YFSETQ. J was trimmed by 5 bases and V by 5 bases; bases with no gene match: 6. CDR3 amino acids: CASSLWTSNNEQFF. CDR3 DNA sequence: TGCGCCAGCAGTCTGTGGACTAGCAACAATGAGCAGTTCTTC.

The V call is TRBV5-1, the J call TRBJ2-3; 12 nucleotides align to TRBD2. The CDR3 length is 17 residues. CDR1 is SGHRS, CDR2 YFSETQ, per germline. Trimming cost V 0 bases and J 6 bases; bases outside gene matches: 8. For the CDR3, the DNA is TGCGCCAGCAGCTTGGGCCAGACTAGCGGGAGTTTGGATACGCAGTATTTT. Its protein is CASSLGQTSGSLDTQYF.

CDR3 nucleotide sequence: TGCAGCGTGGGGGGTATAGGTCAGCCCCAGCATTTT. Its translation: CSVGGIGQPQHF. The rearrangement links TRBV29-1 to TRBJ1-5, with D possibly TRBD1 on 5 matching bases. Trimming cost V 6 bases and J 6 bases, with 12 bases left between them. The CDR3 has 12 residues. Germline V gene data show CDR1 as SQVTM and CDR2 as ANQGSEA.

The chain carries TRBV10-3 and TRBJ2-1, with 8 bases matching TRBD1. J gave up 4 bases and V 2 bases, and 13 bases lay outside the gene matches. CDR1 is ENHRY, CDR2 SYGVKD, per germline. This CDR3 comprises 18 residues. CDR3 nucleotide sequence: TGTGCCATCAGTGAGCCCCAGGGGGCCCGGACCTTTTACAATGAGCAGTTCTTC. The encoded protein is CAISEPQGARTFYNEQFF.